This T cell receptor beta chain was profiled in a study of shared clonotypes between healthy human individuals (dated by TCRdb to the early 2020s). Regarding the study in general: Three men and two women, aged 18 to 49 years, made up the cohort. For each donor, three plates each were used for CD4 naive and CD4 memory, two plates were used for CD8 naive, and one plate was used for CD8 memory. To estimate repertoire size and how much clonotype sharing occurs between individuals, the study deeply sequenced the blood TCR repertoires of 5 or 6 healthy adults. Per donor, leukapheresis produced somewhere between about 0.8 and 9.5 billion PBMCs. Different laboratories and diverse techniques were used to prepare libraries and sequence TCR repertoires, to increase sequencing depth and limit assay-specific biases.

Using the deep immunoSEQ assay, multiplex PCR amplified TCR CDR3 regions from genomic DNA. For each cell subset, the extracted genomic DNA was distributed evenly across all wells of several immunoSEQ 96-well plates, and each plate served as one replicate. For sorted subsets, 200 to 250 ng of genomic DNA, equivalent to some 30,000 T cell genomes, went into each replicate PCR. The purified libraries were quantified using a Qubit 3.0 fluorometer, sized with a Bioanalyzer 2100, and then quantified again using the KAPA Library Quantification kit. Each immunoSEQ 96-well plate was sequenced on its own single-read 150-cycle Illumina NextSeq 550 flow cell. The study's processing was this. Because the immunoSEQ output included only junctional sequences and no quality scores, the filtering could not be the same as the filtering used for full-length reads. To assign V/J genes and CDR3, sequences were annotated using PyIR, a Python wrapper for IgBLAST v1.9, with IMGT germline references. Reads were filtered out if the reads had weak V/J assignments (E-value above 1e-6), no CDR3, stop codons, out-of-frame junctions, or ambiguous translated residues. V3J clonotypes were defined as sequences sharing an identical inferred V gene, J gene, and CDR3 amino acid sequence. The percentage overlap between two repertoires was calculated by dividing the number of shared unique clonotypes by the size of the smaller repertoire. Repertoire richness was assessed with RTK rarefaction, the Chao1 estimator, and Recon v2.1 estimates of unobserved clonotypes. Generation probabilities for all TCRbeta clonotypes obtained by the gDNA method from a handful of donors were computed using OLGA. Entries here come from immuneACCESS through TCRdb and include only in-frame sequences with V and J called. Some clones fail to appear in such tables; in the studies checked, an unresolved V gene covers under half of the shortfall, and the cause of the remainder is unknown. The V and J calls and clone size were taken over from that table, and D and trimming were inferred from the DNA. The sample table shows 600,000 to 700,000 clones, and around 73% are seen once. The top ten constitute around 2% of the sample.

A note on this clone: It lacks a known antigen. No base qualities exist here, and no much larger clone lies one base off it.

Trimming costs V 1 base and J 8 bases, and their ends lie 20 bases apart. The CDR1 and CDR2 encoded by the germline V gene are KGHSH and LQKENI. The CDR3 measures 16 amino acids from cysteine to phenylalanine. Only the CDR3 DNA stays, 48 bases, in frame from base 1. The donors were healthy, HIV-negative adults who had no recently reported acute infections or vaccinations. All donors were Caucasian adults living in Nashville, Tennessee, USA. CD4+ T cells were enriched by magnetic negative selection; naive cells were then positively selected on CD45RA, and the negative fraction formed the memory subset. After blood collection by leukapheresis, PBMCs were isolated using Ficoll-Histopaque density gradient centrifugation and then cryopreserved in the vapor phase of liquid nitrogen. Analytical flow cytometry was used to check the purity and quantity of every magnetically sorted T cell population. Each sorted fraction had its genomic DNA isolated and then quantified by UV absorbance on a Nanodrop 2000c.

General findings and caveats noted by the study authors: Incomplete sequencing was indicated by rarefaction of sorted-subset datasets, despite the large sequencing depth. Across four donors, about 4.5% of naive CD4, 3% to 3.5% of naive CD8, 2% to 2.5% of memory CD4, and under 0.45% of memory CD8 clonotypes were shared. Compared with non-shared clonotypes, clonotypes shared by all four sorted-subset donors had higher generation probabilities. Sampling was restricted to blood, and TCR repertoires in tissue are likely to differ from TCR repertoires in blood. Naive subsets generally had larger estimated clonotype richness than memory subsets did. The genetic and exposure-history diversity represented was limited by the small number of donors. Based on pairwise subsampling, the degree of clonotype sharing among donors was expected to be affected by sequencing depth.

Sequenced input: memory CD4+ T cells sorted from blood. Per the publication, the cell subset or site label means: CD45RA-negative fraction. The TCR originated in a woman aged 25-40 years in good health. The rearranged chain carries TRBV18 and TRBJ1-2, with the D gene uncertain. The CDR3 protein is CASSPQKGPPVEGYTF. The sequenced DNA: TGTGCCAGCTCACCACAAAAGGGTCCTCCGGTCGAAGGCTACACCTTC. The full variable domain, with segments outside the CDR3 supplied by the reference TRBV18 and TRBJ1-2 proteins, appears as NAGVMQNPRHLVRRRGQEARLRCSPMKGHSHVYWYRQLPEEGLKFMVYLQKENIIDESGMPKERFSAEFPKEGPSILRIQQVVRGDSAAYFCASSPQKGPPVEGYTFGSGTRLTVV.